The 6 T cell receptor beta chains below were found in one sample sequenced in a study of control samples from healthy donors and cancer patients (dated by TCRdb to the early 2020s). Libraries came from the immunoSEQ multiplex PCR assay. TCRdb took over this immuneACCESS table, retaining in-frame rearrangements with V and J assigned. Such tables are incomplete; in checked studies, under half of the missing clones stem from an unresolved V gene, and the remainder is unexplained. A total of about 190,000 clones appear in this sample, 90% to 95% of them only once. 1.5% to 2% of the sample lies in the top ten. Sequenced: blood. The receptors derive from a man younger than 40 in good health.

This chain links TRBV3-1 (or the pseudogene TRBV3-2) with TRBJ1-5; 12 bases are shared with TRBD1. The CDR3 has 15 amino acids. Germline CDR1 is LGHDT and CDR2 is YNNKEL (reference sequence). J gave up 6 bases and V 4 bases, and 4 bases lay outside the gene matches. The CDR3, as DNA: TGTGCCAGCAGCCGGGGGACAGGGGGCGGTCAGCCCCAGCATTTT. It translates to CASSRGTGGGQPQHF.

Only one count was recorded for this clone. The germline gene is not matched at one end of the junction; a read error may be the cause. The chain has TRBV12-3 or TRBV12-4 and TRBJ2-2, with D uncertain. The CDR3 totals 13 residues. Written as DNA, the CDR3 is TGTGCCAGCAGTTCGACGAACGCCGGGGAGCTGTTTTTT. Protein sequence: CASSSTNAGELFF.

This chain connects TRBV7-2 to TRBJ2-7; D is uncertain. V was trimmed by 3 bases and J by 5 bases, leaving 8 bases between them. Germline lookup yields CDR1 SGHTA and CDR2 FQGNSA. The CDR3 length is 12 residues. The CDR3 here is CASSFLSHEQYF. CDR3 nucleotide sequence: TGTGCCAGCAGCTTTCTAAGTCACGAGCAGTACTTC. Full variable domain (remainder filled in from reference TRBV7-2 and TRBJ2-7): GAGVSQSPSNKVTEKGKDVELRCDPISGHTALYWYRQSLGQGLEFLIYFQGNSAPDKSGLPSDRFSAERTGGSVSTLTIQRTQQEDSAVYLCASSFLSHEQYFGPGTRLTVT.

The rearrangement links TRBV6-1 to TRBJ2-1; 8 bases map to TRBD1. Looked up from germline, CDR1 is MNHNS and CDR2 is SASEGT. CDR3 length: 13 amino acids. With V trimmed by 3 bases and J by 8 bases, 3 bases remained unmatched. CDR3 in amino acids: CASSDRTGHEQFF. The CDR3 bases are TGTGCCAGCAGTGACAGGACAGGGCATGAGCAGTTCTTC.

This rearrangement joins TRBV3-1 (or the pseudogene TRBV3-2) to TRBJ2-7; D ambiguous. Trimming removed 5 bases at V and 5 bases at J, with 7 bases between. This CDR3 has 11 amino acids. Germline loops: CDR1 LGHDT, CDR2 YNNKEL (reference sequence). The CDR3 is CASSTWDEQYF. The CDR3 region has the DNA TGTGCCAGCAGCACGTGGGACGAGCAGTACTTC.

V gene TRBV2 combines with J gene TRBJ1-2, with 9 bases lining up with TRBD1. In germline, CDR1 is SNHLY, CDR2 FYNNEI. The CDR3 length is 12 residues. V lost 5 bases to trimming and J lost 13 bases; unmatched junction nucleotides: 8. CDR3 nucleotide sequence: TGTGCCAGCAGTACGGGACAGGGAGCGGGCACCTTC. The encoded protein is CASSTGQGAGTF.